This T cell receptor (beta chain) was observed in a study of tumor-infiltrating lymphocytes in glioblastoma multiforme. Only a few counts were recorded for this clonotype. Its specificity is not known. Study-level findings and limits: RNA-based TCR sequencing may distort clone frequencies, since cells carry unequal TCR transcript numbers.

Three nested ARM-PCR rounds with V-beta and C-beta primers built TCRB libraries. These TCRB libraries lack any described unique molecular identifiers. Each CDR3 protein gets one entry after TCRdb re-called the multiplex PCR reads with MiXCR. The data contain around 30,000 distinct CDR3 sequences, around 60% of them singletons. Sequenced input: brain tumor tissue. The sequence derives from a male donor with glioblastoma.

The CDR3 sequence: CASSPGSDTQYF. The CDR3 DNA follows: TGTGCCAGCAGCCCTGGGTCGGATACGCAGTATTTT. The V gene is TRBV7-3, the J gene TRBJ2-3; D call uncertain. V was cut by 5 bases and J by 6 bases, with 9 bases left in between. Germline V lookup: CDR1 SGHTA, CDR2 FQGTGA. The CDR3 contains 12 residues. Using reference TRBV7-3 and TRBJ2-3 for the parts outside the CDR3, the full variable domain is GAGVSQTPSNKVTEKGKYVELRCDPISGHTALYWYRQSLGQGPEFLIYFQGTGAADDSGLPNDRFFAVRPEGSVSTLKIQRTERGDSAVYLCASSPGSDTQYFGPGTRLTVL.